The entry below gives a single T cell receptor (beta chain) sequence along with its context. The germline V gene has CDR1 SGHNT and CDR2 YYREEE (reference sequence). The CDR3 contains 12 residues. The V gene lost 4 bases and the J gene lost 8 bases, with 13 bases spanning the gap. This sample is drawn from a study of blood T cell repertoires in COVID-19. The protocol was immunoSEQ multiplex PCR, while the TCRdb copy is restricted to in-frame clones and leaves out a portion. Of approximately 300,000 clones listed, just under 90% are singletons. The receptor was isolated from a woman between 35 and 50 years old with acute or convalescent COVID-19. This chain links TRBV5-4 with TRBJ2-7; D ambiguous. Sequences were obtained from peripheral blood. The CDR3 DNA reads as TGTGCCAGCAGCCTTTTTGGGCAGAAGCAGTACGTC. It yields the protein CASSLFGQKQYV.